These 18 T cell receptor beta chains were all obtained from the same sample, sequenced in a study of response to subunit inactivated influenza vaccine. TCRdb redid the calling of the RT-PCR reads with MiXCR, one entry per CDR3 protein. The sample has around 530,000 distinct CDR3 sequences; 12% are singletons. Here the sequenced sample was PBMCs from blood, taken on the day of vaccination. These receptors were obtained from a man aged 50 to 59 who received an inactivated influenza vaccine.

The chain carries TRBV28 and TRBJ2-2; 9 bases fit TRBD2. Germline V gene lookup returns CDR1 MDHEN and CDR2 SYDVKM. CDR3 size: 15 residues. V trimming: 6 bases; J trimming: 3 bases; junction bases outside the gene matches: 5. The CDR3 DNA sequence: TGTGCCAGCAGAGATAGCGGGAGATACACCGGGGAGCTGTTTTTT. Translating it yields CASRDSGRYTGELFF.

V gene TRBV29-1 combines with J gene TRBJ1-1; D gene unclear. The CDR3 runs to 13 residues. Germline V gene sequence: CDR1 SQVTM, CDR2 ANQGSEA. The V end lost 6 bases, the J end lost 1 base, and 12 bases lay between the germline ends. The CDR3 sequence is CSVRALQNTEAFF. The CDR3 DNA sequence: TGCAGCGTACGAGCGCTGCAGAACACTGAAGCTTTCTTT.

Turning to this clonotype: Possible read error: a much larger clone is one base away. The V gene is TRBV5-1, the J gene TRBJ2-3; a weak D match, TRBD2 (5 bases). Germline CDR1 SGHRS, CDR2 YFSETQ. The CDR3 has 16 residues. CDR3 DNA sequence: TGCGCCAGCAGCTTGTCGGGGATAGCCTTTCAAGATACGCAGTTTTTT. Protein sequence: CASSLSGIAFQDTQFF.

The CDR3 DNA reads as TGTGCCAGCAGCAAGCTGGCGGGAGACACAGATACGCAGTATTTT. Translated, it gives CASSKLAGDTDTQYF. V and J are TRBV9 and TRBJ2-3; 7 nucleotides match TRBD2. Germline CDR1 and CDR2: SGDLS and YYNGEE. The trim removed 4 bases at V and 2 bases at J, leaving 7 bases unmatched. The CDR3 contains 15 residues.

The chain employs TRBV11-2 and TRBJ1-3, with TRBD1 identical over 7 bases. V lost 5 bases, J lost 0 bases, and 13 bases stayed unmatched. Per germline, CDR1 SGHAT and CDR2 FQNNGV. CDR3 length: 18 residues. CDR3 sequence: CASSTRPQTGSSGNTIYF. DNA for the CDR3: TGTGCCAGCAGCACCCGGCCCCAGACAGGGAGCTCTGGAAACACCATATATTTT.

This clonotype was seen more than once but under ten times. CDR3 sequence: CSARPGQLWAQHF. The CDR3, as DNA: TGCAGTGCTAGACCGGGACAGCTCTGGGCCCAGCATTTT. The V and J genes are TRBV20-1 and TRBJ1-5; 7 positions match TRBD1. The CDR3 totals 13 residues. With V trimmed by 2 bases and J by 11 bases, 9 bases remained unmatched. Germline values: CDR1 DFQATT, CDR2 SNEGSKA (reference sequence).

This clonotype has a count of ten or more. The V and J genes are TRBV28 and TRBJ2-3; tentatively, D is TRBD1 (6 bases). Deletions cut 10 bases from V and 5 bases from J, with 16 bases between. CDR3 length equals 13 residues. The germline V gene encodes CDR1 MDHEN and CDR2 SYDVKM. CDR3 loop: CANQNRVEDTQYF. The CDR3 DNA sequence: TGTGCCAACCAAAACAGGGTTGAAGATACGCAGTATTTT.

This rearrangement joins TRBV20-1 to TRBJ2-1; no definite D call. Trimming shortened V by 6 bases and J by 5 bases, and 5 bases separated the two germline ends. The V gene's germline CDR1 is DFQATT and CDR2 SNEGSKA (reference sequence). There are 10 residues in the CDR3. The CDR3 is CSAAHNEQFF. DNA of the CDR3: TGCAGTGCGGCCCACAATGAGCAGTTCTTC.

The chain employs TRBV15 and TRBJ2-1; D unclear. Trimming removed 3 bases from V and 8 bases from J, with 8 bases in between. CDR3 length: 12 amino acids. Per germline, CDR1 LNHNV and CDR2 YYDKDF (reference sequence). CDR3 amino acids: CATSRLYDEQFF. Here the CDR3 DNA reads TGTGCCACCAGCAGGCTGTACGATGAGCAGTTCTTC.

The table lists this clonotype with many counts. The chain combines TRBV9 with TRBJ2-7; D is ambiguous. Trimming removed 0 bases at V and 6 bases at J, with 16 bases between. The CDR3 is 15 residues long. The V gene's germline CDR1 is SGDLS and CDR2 YYNGEE. This chain's CDR3 is CASSVAGSGFAEQYF. DNA for the CDR3: TGTGCCAGCAGCGTAGCAGGTAGTGGGTTTGCCGAGCAGTACTTC.

This clonotype turned up a few times. J is TRBJ2-3 and V is TRBV19; TRBD1 aligns across 8 bases. The germline CDR1 and CDR2 sequences are LNHDA and SQIVND (reference sequence). The CDR3 is 16 residues long. Trimming removed 1 base from V and 6 bases from J; junction bases left unmatched: 9. CDR3 in DNA: TGTGCCAGTAGTATAGCCTGGACAGGGCTGAGGGATACGCAGTATTTT. It is translated as CASSIAWTGLRDTQYF.

This clonotype was observed a handful of times. CDR3 region: CASSYSNRLETQYF. DNA for the CDR3: TGTGCCAGCAGTTACTCGAACAGATTAGAGACCCAGTACTTC. This chain connects TRBV6-2 or TRBV6-3 to TRBJ2-5; D not certain. The CDR3 is made up of 14 amino acids. Germline loops: CDR1 MNHEY, CDR2 SVGEGT. Trimming left V 0 bases short and J 4 bases short, with 9 bases between.

This clonotype was seen only a few times. This chain joins TRBV12-3 or TRBV12-4 and TRBJ2-1; 12 bases agree with TRBD1. CDR3 size: 16 residues. V lost 1 base and J lost 8; bases outside the gene matches: 6. CDR3 residues: CASSLGGTGGADEQFF. The CDR3 nucleotides read TGTGCCAGCAGTTTAGGGGGGACAGGGGGCGCAGATGAGCAGTTCTTC.

J is TRBJ2-7 and V is TRBV12-3 or TRBV12-4; D is perhaps TRBD1 (6 bases). This CDR3 contains 11 residues. Trimming left V 4 bases short and J 6 bases short, with 7 bases between. CDR3 amino acids: CASSWGLEQYF. In DNA, the CDR3 is TGTGCCAGCAGTTGGGGGCTCGAGCAGTACTTC.

The CDR3, as DNA: TGTGCCATCAGTGAACCCCCCGGACACTCCTACGAGCAGTACTTC. Protein: CAISEPPGHSYEQYF. This sequence joins TRBV10-3 and TRBJ2-7, with D possibly being TRBD1 (5 bases). Trimming left V 3 bases short and J 0 bases short, with 12 bases between. Germline values: CDR1 ENHRY, CDR2 SYGVKD. The CDR3 loop spans 15 amino acids.

This clonotype was seen at least ten times. The chain links TRBV5-1 to TRBJ2-7; 7 bases align to TRBD2. This CDR3 spans 14 amino acids. Germline CDR1 and CDR2: SGHRS and YFSETQ. V shed 2 bases and J 2 bases; nucleotides not matched to a gene: 4. The CDR3 here is CASSFAGVPYEQYF. The CDR3 coding sequence is TGCGCCAGCAGCTTTGCGGGAGTTCCCTACGAGCAGTACTTC.

Here the CDR3 reads CASSQGLAGVIEQFF. The CDR3 nucleotides are TGCGCCAGCAGCCAAGGACTAGCGGGAGTAATTGAGCAGTTCTTC. The chain recombines TRBV4-1 with TRBJ2-1; 12 nucleotides align to TRBD2. Looked up from germline, CDR1 is MGHRA and CDR2 is YSYEKL. With 1 base clipped from V and 9 bases from J, the junction kept 4 bases outside the gene matches. The CDR3 is 15 residues long.

The chain uses TRBV12-3 or TRBV12-4 and TRBJ2-5; 7 nucleotides line up with TRBD2. This CDR3 is 13 amino acids long. The ends lost 7 bases at V and 6 bases at J; junction bases unmatched: 8. The CDR3 here is CASTIGLGQTQYF. As DNA, the CDR3 is TGTGCCAGCACCATCGGACTAGGACAGACCCAGTACTTC.